This T cell receptor (beta chain) was documented in a study of shared clonotypes between healthy human individuals. Whole-study context: Aged 18 to 49, the donors were two women and a few men.

Details on this clone: What it recognizes is unknown.

Study results and limitations: When compared with the clonotypes that were shared by all four sorted-subset donors, the non-shared clonotypes turned out to have lower generation probabilities.

Produced via immunoSEQ multiplex PCR; TCRdb's table is partial and in-frame only. Found here are some 1.5 million clones, about 96% of them singletons; the top ten hold more than 0.9%. The V end was cut by 3 bases, the J end by 4 bases, with 12 bases between. The CDR3 is made up of 14 amino acids. The germline V gene has CDR1 LNHDA and CDR2 SQIVND (reference sequence). The V call is TRBV19, the J call TRBJ1-2; possible D gene TRBD1, 6 bases. Sequenced sample: naive CD4+ T cells sorted from blood. Subset noted: CD45RA+ positively selected. This TCR was sampled from a young man in good health. CDR3 DNA sequence: TGTGCCAGTAGTATTGCAGGGGCAGCCTATGGCTACACCTTC. Its translation: CASSIAGAAYGYTF.